One TCR beta chain is described in this entry. Its specific antigen is unknown. No base quality information exists; no much larger clone differs at one position. This sample is drawn from a study of blood T cell repertoires in COVID-19 (dated by TCRdb to about 2020). Looking at the study overall: The collaborator samples originated in the United States, Italy and Spain and spanned the acute and convalescent phases of COVID-19. Where available, HLA class I and class II types were taken from metadata supplied by the sample provider and were not determined by assay-based typing. Samples were obtained from the ongoing ImmuneRACE study (first 160 participants) and from some 1,200 subjects provided by 6 global collaborators. The dataset comprised deeply sampled blood TCRbeta repertoires from subjects exposed to, actively infected with, or recovered from COVID-19. A de-identified subject ID, COVID-19 status, age in years and sex were almost always included in the sample metadata. The repertoires were made available in a free public database intended to serve as a resource for research on the immune response to SARS-CoV-2. The prospective study material was composed of cDNA or gDNA derived from T cells, B-cell-depleted T cells, or PBMCs. Study-wide findings and limitations: Clinical and demographic metadata were provided uncurated, with the amount varying by source and participant.

The cysteine opens and the phenylalanine closes a CDR3 of 17 amino acids. The kept DNA is CDR3 alone, 51 bases in frame from the first base. Trimming costs V 1 base and J 4 bases, and their ends lie 17 bases apart. The germline V gene provides CDR1 MRHNA and CDR2 SNTAGT. Participants in the prospective study were aged about 18 to 100 years, lived in under 30 United States geographic areas, and enrolled through a virtual design. In the prospective study, cohorts were assigned on the basis of participant-reported clinical history obtained from a screening survey and a study questionnaire. ImmuneRACE Cohort 3 recovered participants were defined by two consecutive negative NP/OP PCR tests, healthcare professional clearance, or symptom resolution. In the prospective study, mobile phlebotomists collected whole blood, serum and a nasopharyngeal or oropharyngeal swab from each participant. Prospective study participants could optionally give additional blood draws and questionnaires over a roughly 2-month period. Prospective study blood samples were shipped either frozen or at room temperature before DNA extraction.

The immunoSEQ Assay, a bias-controlled multiplex PCR, was used to amplify TCRbeta CDR3 regions from genomic DNA. The paper's data handling went like this. The number of nucleated cells in each sample was estimated from the amplification of reference gene primers within the assay. To quantify the absolute abundance of each unique TCRbeta CDR3 rearrangement, sequence reads were collapsed and filtered. Productive Simpson clonality was computed per sample as the square root of Simpson's diversity index over productive rearrangements. Not all clones reach the TCRdb copy of this immuneACCESS table, which keeps in-frame sequences only. Checked studies attribute under half of the gap to unresolved V genes and leave the rest unexplained. The V and J calls and clone size are taken from that table; D and trimming were inferred from the DNA. This sample gives 450,000 to 500,000 clones in total; 70% to 90% of them show up just once. 6.5% to 8.5% of the sample comes from the top ten.

The receptor was derived from a woman in her sixties or seventies who had recovered from COVID-19. The sample was PBMCs or T cells enriched from blood (not recorded which). The chain is encoded by TRBV6-4 joined to TRBJ1-3, with the D segment identity uncertain. At the DNA level, the sequence is TGTGCCAGCAGTGACTTCAGCGATCACGAACGGGGAAACACCATATATTTT. It codes for CASSDFSDHERGNTIYF.